These T cell receptor beta chains were read from a single sample in a study of blood T cell repertoires in COVID-19. Assay used: immunoSEQ multiplex PCR; TCRdb lists only in-frame clones, some missing. The table lists over 200,000 clones, 92% of them singletons. The sample consisted of peripheral blood. These receptors originate from a man aged 60 to 75 with COVID-19, enrolled during active disease. Both conserved end residues are part of each CDR3. D genes are given only for firm matches. The listing skips clone size in some rows; elsewhere it reads once, few, many or a size class.

J gene,D gene,V gene,clone size,CDR3 DNA,CDR3 protein
TRBJ1-4,-,TRBV4-2,-,TGTGCCAGCAGCCAGGGAGAGGGCGCAACTAATGAAAAACTGTTTTTT,CASSQGEGATNEKLFF
TRBJ2-3,TRBD2,TRBV9,-,TGTGCCAGCAGCGCTAGCGGTACTAGCACAGATACGCAGTATTTT,CASSASGTSTDTQYF
TRBJ2-1,TRBD1,TRBV19,-,TGTGCCAGTAGCCGACAGGGTAGCTCCTACAATGAGCAGTTCTTC,CASSRQGSSYNEQFF
TRBJ2-7,-,TRBV3-1/TRBV3-2,-,TGTGCCAGCAGCTCCCGACACTACGAGCAGTACTTC,CASSSRHYEQYF
TRBJ2-5,-,TRBV6-2/TRBV6-3,-,TGTGCCAGCAGTCCCAGGGAAGAGACCCAGTACTTC,CASSPREETQYF
TRBJ2-6,-,TRBV10-1,once,TGCGCCAGCAGTGAGTATAGAAGCTCTGGGGCCAACGTCCTGACTTTC,CASSEYRSSGANVLTF
TRBJ2-3,TRBD1,TRBV11-3,-,TGTGCCAGCAGCTGGGGGGGACAGGGTTCTACGCAGTATTTT,CASSWGGQGSTQYF
TRBJ2-2,TRBD1,TRBV7-2,-,TGTGCCAGCAGCTTAGTTTGGGACAGGGCCACCGGGGAGCTGTTTTTT,CASSLVWDRATGELFF
TRBJ2-7,TRBD1,TRBV6-1,-,TGTGCCAGTAGTGAAGCCGGGACAGGGGGCTACGAGCAGTACTTC,CASSEAGTGGYEQYF
TRBJ1-5,TRBD1,TRBV3-1/TRBV3-2,-,TGTGCCAGCAGCGGCCGACAGGGCCAGCCCCAGCATTTT,CASSGRQGQPQHF
TRBJ1-5,-,TRBV28,-,TGTGCCAGCGGCAAAGGGGTGTGGGGCAATCAGCCCCAGCATTTT,CASGKGVWGNQPQHF
TRBJ1-2,TRBD1,TRBV18,-,TGTGCCAGCTCCCAACAAGGGACCGGGACAGGGAATGGCTACACCTTC,CASSQQGTGTGNGYTF
TRBJ1-6,-,TRBV5-6,-,TGTGCCAGCAGCGAAATTCAGGGGTACAATTCACCCCTCCACTTT,CASSEIQGYNSPLHF
TRBJ1-2,TRBD1,TRBV4-1,-,TGCGCCAGCAGCCAAGATGACAGGGTCGGACTCTATGGCTACACCTTC,CASSQDDRVGLYGYTF
TRBJ2-7,TRBD2,TRBV5-1,-,TGCGCCAGCAGCACCACGGGACTAGCGGGAGGGGACGAGCAGTACTTC,CASSTTGLAGGDEQYF
TRBJ1-5,TRBD1,TRBV7-8,once,TGTGCCAGCAGCCCGCAGGGGGTCCAGCCCCAGCATTTT,CASSPQGVQPQHF
TRBJ2-1,-,TRBV28,-,TGTGCCAGCAGTTTGGTAGGCAGGGGAAATGAGCAGTTCTTC,CASSLVGRGNEQFF
TRBJ1-2,TRBD1,TRBV27,few,TGTGCCAGCAGTTTACGCCGGACAGGCAACTATGGCTACACCTTC,CASSLRRTGNYGYTF
TRBJ2-2,TRBD1,TRBV5-1,-,TGCGCCAGCAGCTTAACCGGGACAGGAGGGGCCGGGGAGCTGTTTTTT,CASSLTGTGGAGELFF
TRBJ1-1,-,TRBV19,-,TGTGCCAGTCTCAACAGGCCCCAGAACACTGAAGCTTTCTTT,CASLNRPQNTEAFF
TRBJ1-4,-,TRBV19,-,TGTGCCAGTAGTATAGGGCAGGGGATAGGAAAACTGTTTTTT,CASSIGQGIGKLFF
TRBJ1-1,TRBD1,TRBV15,few,TGTGCCACCAGCAGGGCATCACAGGGGACTGAAGCTTTCTTT,CATSRASQGTEAFF
TRBJ1-4,TRBD1,TRBV27,-,TGTGCCAGCAGTTCCCGCGGCAGGGGGGCAACAAAACTGTTTTTT,CASSSRGRGATKLFF
TRBJ1-2,-,TRBV12-3/TRBV12-4,-,TGTGCCAGCAGTTTACGCAGCTATGGCTACACCTTC,CASSLRSYGYTF
TRBJ2-5,TRBD1,TRBV19,-,TGTGCCAGTAACCCGACGAGCGGACAGGGGGTAGAGACCCAGTACTTC,CASNPTSGQGVETQYF
TRBJ1-1,-,TRBV6-5,-,TGTGCCAGCAGAACAGGGTGGAGGAACACTGAAGCTTTCTTT,CASRTGWRNTEAFF